This TCR beta chain was profiled in a study of control samples from healthy donors and cancer patients. Profiling relied on immunoSEQ multiplex PCR, and the TCRdb table lists in-frame clones only, not all of them. The sample lists roughly 130,000 clones, just under 95% occurring once. Germline assignment: CDR1 MDHEN and CDR2 SYDVKM. V shed 5 bases and J shed 8 bases, with 21 bases lying between them. CDR3 size: 15 residues. V gene TRBV28 combines with J gene TRBJ2-5; maybe TRBD2 (5 bases). The sequence was collected from a man aged 25 to 40 in good health. The specimen was blood. This chain's CDR3 is CASSAPQIAFFTQYF. The DNA for the CDR3 is TGTGCCAGCAGTGCCCCCCAAATAGCGTTTTTTACCCAGTACTTC. The whole variable domain, filled in from reference TRBV28 and TRBJ2-5, reads DVKVTQSSRYLVKRTGEKVFLECVQDMDHENMFWYRQDPGLGLRLIYFSYDVKMKEKGDIPEGYSVSREKKERFSLILESASTNQTSMYLCASSAPQIAFFTQYFGPGTRLLVL.